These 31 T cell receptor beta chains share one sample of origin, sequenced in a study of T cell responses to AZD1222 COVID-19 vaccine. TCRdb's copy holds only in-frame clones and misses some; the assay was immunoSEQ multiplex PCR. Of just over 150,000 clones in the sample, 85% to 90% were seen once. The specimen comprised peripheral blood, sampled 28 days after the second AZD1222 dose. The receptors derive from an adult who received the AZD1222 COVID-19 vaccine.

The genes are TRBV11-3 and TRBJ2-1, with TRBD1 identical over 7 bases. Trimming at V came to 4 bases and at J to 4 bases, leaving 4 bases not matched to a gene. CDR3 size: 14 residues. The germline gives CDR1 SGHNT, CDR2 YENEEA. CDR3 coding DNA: TGTGCCAGCAGCTGGAGACAGGGATACAATGAGCAGTTCTTC. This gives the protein CASSWRQGYNEQFF.

CDR3 sequence: CASSPPLRNTIYF. The CDR3 region has the DNA TGTGCCAGCTCACCCCCCCTCAGAAACACCATATATTTT. The J gene is TRBJ1-3, the V gene TRBV18, with D uncertain. This CDR3 is 13 amino acids long. Germline assignment: CDR1 KGHSH and CDR2 LQKENI. V was pared by 3 bases and J by 5 bases, with 8 bases between.

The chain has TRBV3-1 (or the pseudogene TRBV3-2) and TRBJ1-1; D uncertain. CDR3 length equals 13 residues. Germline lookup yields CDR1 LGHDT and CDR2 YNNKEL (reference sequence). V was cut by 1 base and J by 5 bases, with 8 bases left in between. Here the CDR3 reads CASSQGWETEAFF. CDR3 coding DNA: TGTGCCAGCAGCCAAGGGTGGGAGACTGAAGCTTTCTTT.

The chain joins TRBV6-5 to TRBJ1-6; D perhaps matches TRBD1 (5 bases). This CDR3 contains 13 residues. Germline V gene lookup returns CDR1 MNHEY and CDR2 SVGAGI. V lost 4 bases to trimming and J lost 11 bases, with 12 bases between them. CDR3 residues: CASSLGGGAPLHF. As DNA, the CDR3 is TGTGCCAGCAGTTTGGGGGGAGGGGCACCCCTCCACTTT.

The CDR3 DNA follows: TGTGCCAGCAGTGAAGCGCGAGGGGTTAACTATGGCTACACCTTC. Encoded protein: CASSEARGVNYGYTF. This chain connects TRBV6-1 to TRBJ1-2; perhaps TRBD1 as D (5 bases). The V gene's germline CDR1 is MNHNS and CDR2 SASEGT. V dropped 0 bases and J dropped 1 base, with 9 bases sitting between them. The CDR3 spans 15 residues.

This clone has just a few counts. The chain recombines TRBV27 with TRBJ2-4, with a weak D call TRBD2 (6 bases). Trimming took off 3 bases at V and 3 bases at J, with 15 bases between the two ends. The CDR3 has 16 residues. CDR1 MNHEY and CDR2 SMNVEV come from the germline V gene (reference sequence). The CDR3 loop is CASSLEGMRGKNIQYF. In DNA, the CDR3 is TGTGCCAGCAGTTTGGAGGGGATGAGGGGCAAAAACATTCAGTACTTC.

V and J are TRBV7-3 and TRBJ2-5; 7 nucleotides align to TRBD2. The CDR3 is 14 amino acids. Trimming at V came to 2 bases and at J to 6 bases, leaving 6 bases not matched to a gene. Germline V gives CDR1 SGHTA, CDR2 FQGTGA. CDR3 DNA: TGTGCCAGCAGCTTAGGAGCGGGACGTCAGACCCAGTACTTC. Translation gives CASSLGAGRQTQYF.

CDR3 sequence (DNA): TGTGCCAGCAAGCTTGACAGGGGAGGGAATGGCTACACCTTC. Amino acid sequence: CASKLDRGGNGYTF. V usage is TRBV28 and J usage is TRBJ1-2; 8 nucleotides line up with TRBD1. Losses at the gene ends were 7 bases for V and 6 bases for J; bases not matched to a gene: 10. The CDR3 is 14 residues long. Germline V gives CDR1 MDHEN, CDR2 SYDVKM.

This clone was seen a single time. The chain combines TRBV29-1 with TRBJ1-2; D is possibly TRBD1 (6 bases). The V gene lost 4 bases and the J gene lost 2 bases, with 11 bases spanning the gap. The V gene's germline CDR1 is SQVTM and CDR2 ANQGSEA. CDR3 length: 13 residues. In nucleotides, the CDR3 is TGCAGCGTTGTACAACAGGGCAACTATGGCTACACCTTC. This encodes CSVVQQGNYGYTF. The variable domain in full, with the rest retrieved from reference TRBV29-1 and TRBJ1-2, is SAVISQKPSRDICQRGTSLTIQCQVDSQVTMMFWYRQQPGQSLTLIATANQGSEATYESGFVIDKFPISRPNLTFSTLTVSNMSPEDSSIYLCSVVQQGNYGYTFGSGTRLTVV.

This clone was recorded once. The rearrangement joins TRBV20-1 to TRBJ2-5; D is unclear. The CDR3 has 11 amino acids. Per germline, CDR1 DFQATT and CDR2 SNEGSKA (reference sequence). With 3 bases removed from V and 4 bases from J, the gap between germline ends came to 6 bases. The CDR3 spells CSARVIETQYF. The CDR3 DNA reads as TGCAGTGCTAGGGTTATAGAGACCCAGTACTTC.

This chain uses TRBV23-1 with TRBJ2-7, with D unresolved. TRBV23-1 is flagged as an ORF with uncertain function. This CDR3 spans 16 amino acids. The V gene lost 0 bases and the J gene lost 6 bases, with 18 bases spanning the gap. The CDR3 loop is CASSQSGLILGPEQYF. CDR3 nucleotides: TGCGCCAGCAGTCAATCGGGTTTGATATTGGGCCCCGAGCAGTACTTC.

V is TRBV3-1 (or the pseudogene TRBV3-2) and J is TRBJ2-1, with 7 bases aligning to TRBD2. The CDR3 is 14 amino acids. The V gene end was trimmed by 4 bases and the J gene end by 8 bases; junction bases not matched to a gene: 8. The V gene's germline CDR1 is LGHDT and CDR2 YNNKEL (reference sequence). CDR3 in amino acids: CASSPWTSRHEQFF. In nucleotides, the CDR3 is TGTGCCAGCAGCCCTTGGACTAGTAGGCATGAGCAGTTCTTC.

CDR3 residues: CASSTRDGSSYEQYF. The CDR3 nucleotides read TGTGCCAGCAGCACGAGGGACGGCAGCTCCTACGAGCAGTACTTC. The J gene is TRBJ2-7, the V gene TRBV5-4; D may match TRBD1 or TRBD2 (5 bases each). Trimming removed 4 bases at V and 0 bases at J, with 14 bases between. The CDR3 extends over 15 amino acids. The germline gives CDR1 SGHNT, CDR2 YYREEE (reference sequence).

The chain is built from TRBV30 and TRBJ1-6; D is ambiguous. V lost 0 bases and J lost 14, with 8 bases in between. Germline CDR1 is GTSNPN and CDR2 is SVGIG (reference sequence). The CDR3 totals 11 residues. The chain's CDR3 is CAWSVSPTLHF. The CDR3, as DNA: TGTGCCTGGAGTGTGAGCCCCACCCTCCACTTT.

CDR3 protein: CASSESGRGYTF. DNA for the CDR3: TGTGCCAGCAGTGAGTCAGGCCGCGGCTACACCTTC. The V and J genes are TRBV2 and TRBJ1-2; no clear D. The CDR3 spans 12 residues. Trimming took off 3 bases at V and 8 bases at J, with 10 bases between the two ends. In germline, CDR1 is SNHLY, CDR2 FYNNEI.

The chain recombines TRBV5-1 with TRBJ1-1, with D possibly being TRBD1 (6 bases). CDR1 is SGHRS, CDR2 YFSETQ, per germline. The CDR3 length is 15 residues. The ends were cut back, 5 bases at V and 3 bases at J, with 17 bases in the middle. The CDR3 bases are TGCGCCAGCAGTCGTACATTCAGGGGTGACACTGAAGCTTTCTTT. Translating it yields CASSRTFRGDTEAFF.

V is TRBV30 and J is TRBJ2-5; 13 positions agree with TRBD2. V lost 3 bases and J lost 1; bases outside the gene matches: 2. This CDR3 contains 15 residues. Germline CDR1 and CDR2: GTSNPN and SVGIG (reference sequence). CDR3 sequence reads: CAWSGTSGAQETQYF. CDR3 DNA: TGTGCCTGGAGCGGGACTAGCGGGGCCCAAGAGACCCAGTACTTC.

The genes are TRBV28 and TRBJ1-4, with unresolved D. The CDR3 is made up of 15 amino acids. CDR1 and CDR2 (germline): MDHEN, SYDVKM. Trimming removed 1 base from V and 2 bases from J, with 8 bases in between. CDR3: CASSLLRATNEKLFF. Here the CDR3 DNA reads TGTGCCAGCAGTTTATTAAGGGCTACTAATGAAAAACTGTTTTTT.

The CDR3: CAWRLAGSTDTQYF. In DNA, the CDR3 is TGTGCCTGGAGACTAGCGGGGTCCACAGATACGCAGTATTTT. The chain recombines TRBV30 with TRBJ2-3; TRBD2 agrees at 10 bases. Germline lookup yields CDR1 GTSNPN and CDR2 SVGIG (reference sequence). The V segment lost 3 bases and the J segment 2 bases; nucleotides outside the gene matches: 2. The CDR3 is 14 residues long.

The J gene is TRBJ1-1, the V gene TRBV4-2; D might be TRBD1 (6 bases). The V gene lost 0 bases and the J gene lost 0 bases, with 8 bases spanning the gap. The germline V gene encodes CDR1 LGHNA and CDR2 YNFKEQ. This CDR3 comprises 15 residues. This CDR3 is CASSQDNRVNTEAFF. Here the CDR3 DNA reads TGTGCCAGCAGCCAAGATAACAGGGTGAACACTGAAGCTTTCTTT.

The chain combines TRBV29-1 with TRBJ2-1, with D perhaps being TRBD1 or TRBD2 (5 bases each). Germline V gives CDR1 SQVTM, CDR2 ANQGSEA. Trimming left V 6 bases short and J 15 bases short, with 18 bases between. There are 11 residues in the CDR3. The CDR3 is CSVTRDPYPFF. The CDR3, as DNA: TGCAGCGTGACCCGGGACCCCTATCCGTTCTTC.

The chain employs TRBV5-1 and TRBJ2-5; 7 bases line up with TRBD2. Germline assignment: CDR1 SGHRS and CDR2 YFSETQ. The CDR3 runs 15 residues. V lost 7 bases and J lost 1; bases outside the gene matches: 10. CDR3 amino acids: CASQPPGGTQETQYF. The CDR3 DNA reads TGCGCCAGCCAACCGCCCGGGGGGACCCAAGAGACCCAGTACTTC.

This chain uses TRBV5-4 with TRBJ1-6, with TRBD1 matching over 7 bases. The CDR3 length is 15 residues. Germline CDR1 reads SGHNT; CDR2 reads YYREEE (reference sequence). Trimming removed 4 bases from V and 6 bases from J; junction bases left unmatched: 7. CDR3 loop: CASSQYRGPNSPLHF. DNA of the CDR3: TGTGCCAGCAGCCAATACAGGGGCCCTAATTCACCCCTCCACTTT.

The CDR3 protein is CASSFRTSGANYEQYF. DNA of the CDR3: TGTGCCAGCAGCTTTAGGACTAGCGGGGCGAACTACGAGCAGTACTTC. V usage is TRBV5-6 and J usage is TRBJ2-7; 12 positions agree with TRBD2. The CDR3 extends over 16 amino acids. CDR1 is SGHDT and CDR2 is YYEEEE in the germline V gene. V lost 2 bases, J lost 3 bases, and 6 bases stayed unmatched.

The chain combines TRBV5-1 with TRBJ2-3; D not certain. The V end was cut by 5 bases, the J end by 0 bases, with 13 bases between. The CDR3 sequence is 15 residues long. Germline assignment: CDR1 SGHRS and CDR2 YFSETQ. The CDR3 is CASRGFGRSTDTQYF. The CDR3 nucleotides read TGCGCCAGCAGAGGTTTCGGCCGTAGCACAGATACGCAGTATTTT.

DNA for the CDR3: TGCGCCAGCAGCTTGATTGGGACAGGACTCACCTACGAGCAGTACTTC. This gives the protein CASSLIGTGLTYEQYF. This rearrangement joins TRBV5-1 to TRBJ2-7, with 8 bases matching TRBD1. The CDR3 has 16 amino acids. The V segment lost 1 base and the J segment 2 bases; nucleotides outside the gene matches: 8. Per the germline V gene, CDR1 is SGHRS and CDR2 is YFSETQ.

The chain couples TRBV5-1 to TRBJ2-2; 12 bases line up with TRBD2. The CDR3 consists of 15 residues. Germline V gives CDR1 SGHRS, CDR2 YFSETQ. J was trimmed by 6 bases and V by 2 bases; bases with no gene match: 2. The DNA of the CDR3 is TGCGCCAGCAGCTTCGGACTAGCGGGATCCGGGGAGCTGTTTTTT. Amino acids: CASSFGLAGSGELFF.

The CDR3 coding sequence is TGTGCCAGCAGCCAATTTACGAGGGAGGGCTACACCTTC. This translates into CASSQFTREGYTF. J is TRBJ1-2 and V is TRBV3-1 (or the pseudogene TRBV3-2); D is uncertain. This CDR3 has 13 amino acids. Trimming removed 2 bases from V and 8 bases from J, with 12 bases in between. The germline V gene encodes CDR1 LGHDT and CDR2 YNNKEL (reference sequence).

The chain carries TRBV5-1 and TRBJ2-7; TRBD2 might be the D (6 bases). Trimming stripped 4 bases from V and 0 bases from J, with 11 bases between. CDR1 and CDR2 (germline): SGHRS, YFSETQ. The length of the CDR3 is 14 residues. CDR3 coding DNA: TGCGCCAGCAGCGAACGGGACTCCTCCTACGAGCAGTACTTC. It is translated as CASSERDSSYEQYF.

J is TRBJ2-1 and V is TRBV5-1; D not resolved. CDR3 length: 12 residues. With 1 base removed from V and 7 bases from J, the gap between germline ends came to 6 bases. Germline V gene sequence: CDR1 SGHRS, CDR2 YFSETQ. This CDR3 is CASSLRPNEQFF. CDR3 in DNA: TGCGCCAGCAGCTTGCGACCGAATGAGCAGTTCTTC.

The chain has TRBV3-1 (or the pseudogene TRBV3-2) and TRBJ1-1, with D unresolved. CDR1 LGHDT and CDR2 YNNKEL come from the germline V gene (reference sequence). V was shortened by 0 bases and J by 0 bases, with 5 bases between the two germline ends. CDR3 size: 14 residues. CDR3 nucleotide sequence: TGTGCCAGCAGCCAAGAGGTAGTGAACACTGAAGCTTTCTTT. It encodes CASSQEVVNTEAFF.